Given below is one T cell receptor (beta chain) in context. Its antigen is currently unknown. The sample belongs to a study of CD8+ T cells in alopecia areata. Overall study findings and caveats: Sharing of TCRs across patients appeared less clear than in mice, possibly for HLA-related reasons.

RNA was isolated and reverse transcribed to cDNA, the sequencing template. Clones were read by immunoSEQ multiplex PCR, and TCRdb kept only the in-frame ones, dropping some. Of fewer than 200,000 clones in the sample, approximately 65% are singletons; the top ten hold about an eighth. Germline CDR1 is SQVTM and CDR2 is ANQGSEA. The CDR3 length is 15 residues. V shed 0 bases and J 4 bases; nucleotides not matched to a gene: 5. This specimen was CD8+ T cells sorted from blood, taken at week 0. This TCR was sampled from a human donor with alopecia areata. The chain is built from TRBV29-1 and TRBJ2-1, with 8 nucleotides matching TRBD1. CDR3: CSVEDRGQGYNEQFF. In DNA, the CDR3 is TGCAGCGTTGAAGACAGGGGGCAAGGTTACAATGAGCAGTTCTTC.